The sequence of this T cell receptor (beta chain) was determined in a study of cytomegalovirus exposure and HLA in healthy donors. Use of 60 Vbeta and 13 Jbeta primers characterized the PCR. Here immunoSEQ multiplex PCR was the method, and the copy in TCRdb shows in-frame clones only, minus some. This table has approximately 170,000 clones, approximately 84% appearing once. Germline CDR1 reads LGHNA; CDR2 reads YSLEER. CDR3 length: 14 residues. This clone was seen a single time. Specimen: PBMCs. The chain recombines TRBV4-3 with TRBJ2-5; 7 bases fit TRBD1. The tail of the sequence fits TRBJ2-7 better, so the J call may be wrong. This TCR was recovered from a man in his thirties or forties in good health and CMV-seropositive. CDR3 in DNA: TGCGCCAGCAGCCAAGGGACAGGCGACTACGAGCAGTACTTC. Translating it yields CASSQGTGDYEQYF.